These 2 T cell receptor beta chains were all obtained from the same sample, sequenced in a study of siplizumab effects on memory and regulatory T cells. Generated by immunoSEQ multiplex PCR, the TCRdb table keeps only in-frame clones and is missing some. The table lists about 50,000 clones, less than 90% of them singletons. Sequenced input: naive CD8+ T cells sorted from blood. These receptors were obtained from a human donor in good health.

The J gene is TRBJ1-1, the V gene TRBV19; D unresolved. Germline CDR1 LNHDA, CDR2 SQIVND (reference sequence). The CDR3 sequence is 13 residues long. V lost 8 bases to trimming and J lost 5 bases, with 15 bases between them. The chain's CDR3 is CASRLGGGTEAFF. For the CDR3, the DNA is TGTGCCAGTCGCCTGGGTGGCGGGACTGAAGCTTTCTTT.

The chain links TRBV19 to TRBJ2-7; D may be TRBD2 (5 bases). Germline CDR1 and CDR2: LNHDA and SQIVND (reference sequence). The CDR3 is 14 amino acids. V was trimmed by 1 base and J by 3 bases, leaving 10 bases between them. Written as DNA, the CDR3 is TGTGCCAGTAGTATAGGGGGAGCATACTACGAGCAGTACTTC. Its protein product is CASSIGGAYYEQYF.